This is a list of T cell receptor beta chains from one sample in a study of radiotherapy plus CTLA-4 blockade in lung cancer. Repertoires were generated with immunoSEQ multiplex PCR, while TCRdb's copy carries only in-frame clones and drops some. The sample yields 50,000 to 65,000 clones, more than 75% seen once. Here the sequenced sample was peripheral blood, taken from a patient treated with radiotherapy plus ipilimumab. The receptors were gathered from a human donor with non-small cell lung cancer who had a complete response to radiotherapy plus ipilimumab. Each CDR3 is given with its conserved first and last residue. The order of the fields is D gene, J gene, clone size, V gene, CDR3 protein, CDR3 DNA. The D gene is left open where the match is weak. A row's size may be missing; if present it is once, few, many or a size class.

D gene: -; J gene: TRBJ1-2; clone size: -; V gene: TRBV19; CDR3 protein: CASSSARGGSYGYTF; CDR3 DNA: TGTGCCAGTAGTAGCGCGCGGGGGGGGTCCTATGGCTACACCTTC
D gene: -; J gene: TRBJ1-1; clone size: few; V gene: TRBV18; CDR3 protein: CASSPDTTGWAFF; CDR3 DNA: TGTGCCAGCTCCCCGGACACAACAGGGTGGGCTTTCTTT
D gene: -; J gene: TRBJ1-2; clone size: -; V gene: TRBV10-3; CDR3 protein: CATSDGGIHYGYTF; CDR3 DNA: TGTGCCACTTCGGACGGGGGTATTCACTATGGCTACACCTTC
D gene: -; J gene: TRBJ1-1; clone size: -; V gene: TRBV5-4; CDR3 protein: CASSPRGGGTEAFF; CDR3 DNA: TGTGCCAGCAGCCCCCGGGGAGGGGGCACTGAAGCTTTCTTT
D gene: -; J gene: TRBJ1-2; clone size: once; V gene: TRBV7-8; CDR3 protein: CASTNMEVNYGYTF; CDR3 DNA: TGTGCCAGCACCAACATGGAGGTTAACTATGGCTACACCTTC
D gene: TRBD1; J gene: TRBJ2-7; clone size: -; V gene: TRBV7-9; CDR3 protein: CASSLRQGGVEQYF; CDR3 DNA: TGTGCCAGCAGCTTAAGACAGGGTGGAGTCGAGCAGTACTTC
D gene: -; J gene: TRBJ1-1; clone size: -; V gene: TRBV7-9; CDR3 protein: CASARRQSGTEAFF; CDR3 DNA: TGTGCCAGCGCGAGACGCCAGTCGGGCACTGAAGCTTTCTTT
D gene: -; J gene: TRBJ1-1; clone size: -; V gene: TRBV19; CDR3 protein: CASRDYLTEAFF; CDR3 DNA: TGTGCCAGCAGGGACTATTTGACTGAAGCTTTCTTT
D gene: -; J gene: TRBJ1-5; clone size: once; V gene: TRBV9; CDR3 protein: CASSVEDRSWRSQPQHF; CDR3 DNA: TGTGCCAGCAGCGTAGAAGACAGGAGTTGGCGTAGTCAGCCCCAGCATTTT
D gene: -; J gene: TRBJ2-1; clone size: -; V gene: TRBV2; CDR3 protein: CASSPARTGSNEQFF; CDR3 DNA: TGTGCCAGCAGCCCTGCGCGGACGGGGTCGAATGAGCAGTTCTTC